This T cell receptor (beta chain) was recovered during a study of CD8+ T cells in alopecia areata. It was cDNA, reverse transcribed from extracted RNA, that served as the sequencing template. Some clones are missing from TCRdb's copy, which holds only in-frame ones; the method was immunoSEQ multiplex PCR. The data contain 15,000 to 20,000 clones, around three fifths of them singletons. Treatment indicated: oral pan-JAK inhibitor, 5-10 mg twice daily. Samples from alopecia areata patients were lesional scalp punch biopsies and peripheral blood. Per the germline V gene, CDR1 is SGHNT and CDR2 is YYREEE (reference sequence). The CDR3 consists of 14 residues. The V segment lost 7 bases and the J segment 2 bases; nucleotides outside the gene matches: 7.

V usage is TRBV5-4 and J usage is TRBJ1-2, with 8 bases identical to TRBD1. The origin of this receptor is a human donor with alopecia areata. The sequencing used skin, collected at week 4, from a patient treated with tofacitinib. CDR3 in DNA: TGTGCCAGCGGAGGACGGACAGGGAACTATGGCTACACCTTC. This codes for CASGGRTGNYGYTF.